One T cell receptor (beta chain) is described in this entry. What it recognizes is unknown. These data originate in a study of cytomegalovirus exposure and HLA in healthy donors. Study results and limitations: A later analysis associated 16,951 TCR beta sequences with HLA alleles at a 0.05 false discovery rate. Further analysis was carried out later, and it showed several of the most significant clusters appearing linked to common viral pathogens. In an earlier analysis, most TCR beta V segments were productive about 87% or about 30% of the time. Listed as cytomegalovirus-associated were 150 or so TCR beta chains.

Researchers ran the PCR with 60 Vbeta and 13 Jbeta primers. The assay was immunoSEQ multiplex PCR, and TCRdb's table has in-frame clones only and misses some. This sample has 140,000 to 150,000 clones, with approximately 80% found just once. The source of this sequence is a male donor in good health and CMV-seronegative. Sequenced input: PBMCs.

The CDR3 loop is CASRISGGLGNTIYF. The CDR3 nucleotides read TGTGCCAGCAGAATATCAGGGGGCTTGGGAAACACCATATATTTT. V usage is TRBV6-5 and J usage is TRBJ1-3; the match to TRBD1 covers 8 bases. With V trimmed by 6 bases and J by 4 bases, 8 bases remained unmatched. Germline lookup yields CDR1 MNHEY and CDR2 SVGAGI. The CDR3 totals 15 residues.